These 5 T cell receptor beta chains were all obtained from the same sample, sequenced in a study of cytomegalovirus exposure and HLA in healthy donors. Researchers ran the PCR with 60 Vbeta and 13 Jbeta primers. The table came from immunoSEQ multiplex PCR; TCRdb's copy has only in-frame clones and leaves some out. In the table there are 150,000 or so clones, less than 75% of which are singletons. The sample was PBMCs. These TCRs come from a girl between 10 and 17 years old in good health and CMV-seronegative.

This clone was found a few times. This chain links TRBV14 with TRBJ1-2; 8 nucleotides agree with TRBD1. V lost 5 bases, J lost 6 bases, and 5 bases stayed unmatched. CDR1 and CDR2 from the germline V gene are SGHDN and FVKESK. This CDR3 is built from 13 residues. The CDR3 DNA reads TGTGCCAGCAGCTTCAGGGGGCTTGATGGCTACACCTTC. Amino acids: CASSFRGLDGYTF.

CDR3: CASNPGRGYGYTF. Here the CDR3 DNA reads TGTGCCAGCAACCCGGGGCGGGGTTATGGCTACACCTTC. The chain combines TRBV2 with TRBJ1-2, with D possibly being TRBD1 (5 bases). CDR3 size: 13 residues. CDR1 is SNHLY and CDR2 is FYNNEI in the germline V gene. V lost 7 bases to trimming and J lost 5 bases, with 14 bases between them.

The chain is built from TRBV18 and TRBJ1-2; TRBD1 agrees at 7 bases. Germline loops: CDR1 KGHSH, CDR2 LQKENI. The J segment lost 4 bases and the V segment lost 2 bases, leaving 13 bases of the junction unmatched. The CDR3 extends over 17 amino acids. CDR3 coding DNA: TGTGCCAGCTCACCAAACAGGGGTGTGTTTATTCGCTATGGCTACACCTTC. It is translated as CASSPNRGVFIRYGYTF.

This clone appeared a single time. The chain is built from TRBV10-3 and TRBJ2-7, with 11 bases lining up with TRBD1. In germline, CDR1 is ENHRY, CDR2 SYGVKD. Losses at the gene ends were 2 bases for V and 0 bases for J; bases not matched to a gene: 0. The CDR3 runs 15 residues. The CDR3 here is CAISEGTGGSYEQYF. In DNA, the CDR3 is TGTGCCATCAGTGAGGGGACAGGGGGCTCCTACGAGCAGTACTTC.

In its sample, this clone was seen once. CDR3 sequence reads: CASSAGSSGGYNEQFF. CDR3 in DNA: TGTGCCAGCAGCGCCGGATCTAGCGGGGGATACAATGAGCAGTTCTTC. The J gene is TRBJ2-1, the V gene TRBV9; the match to TRBD2 covers 10 bases. Germline CDR1 and CDR2: SGDLS and YYNGEE. Trimming cost V 3 bases and J 4 bases; bases outside gene matches: 7. This CDR3 comprises 16 residues.